The clone carrying this T cell receptor beta chain was observed at least ten times. Its antigen is unidentified. The sample originates from a study of T cells after yellow fever vaccination. The wider study: When fractions had low cell numbers, they were prepared with SMART-Seq v4 Ultra Low Input.

The CDR3 extends over 11 amino acids. The ends were cut back, 9 bases at V and 6 bases at J, with 12 bases in the middle. Study-level points and caveats: Compared with primary, the secondary response was weaker and peaked at day 5, not 15.

The study made its TCR cDNA through 5'RACE template switching. That step introduced a universal primer site along with UMIs. TCRdb re-derived calls from the 5' RACE reads in MiXCR, one entry per CDR3 protein. Of 610,000 or so distinct CDR3 sequences detected, around an eighth appear once; the ten largest clones hold 14% to 15%. The sample was PBMCs, taken on the day of the yellow fever booster vaccination. The clonotype originates from a man aged 25-40 years who received the YFV17D yellow fever vaccine. The V gene is TRBV12-3 or TRBV12-4, the J gene TRBJ2-7; D uncertain. CDR3 in DNA: TGTGCCAGTTCGACCCCGCGCGAGCAGTACTTC. It translates to CASSTPREQYF.